This is a list of T cell receptor beta chains from one sample in a study of CD8+CD57+ T cells in acquired aplastic anemia. MiXCR was run by TCRdb on the reads, yielding one entry per CDR3 protein. Among 130,000 or so distinct CDR3 sequences listed, around two fifths were seen once. Sequenced: sorted CD4+, CD8+, or CD8+CD57+ T cells (not recorded which) from PBMCs. All receptors come from a human donor in good health, serving as a control. Each CDR3 is given with its conserved first and last residue. Fields, in order: V gene, J gene, clone size, D gene, CDR3 DNA, CDR3 protein. D genes are given only for firm matches. Some rows have no size entry. The others give once, few or many, or a class for an expanded clone.

v_call: TRBV9
j_call: TRBJ2-1
clone_size: many
d_call: .
cdr3_nt: TGTGCCAGCAGCGGATTTAGCGGCTCCTACAATGAGCAGTTCTTC
cdr3_aa: CASSGFSGSYNEQFF

v_call: TRBV11-2
j_call: TRBJ1-2
clone_size: .
d_call: .
cdr3_nt: TGTGCCAGCAGCTTATTCCTTTCCGTCCCGGGAGGCTATGGCTACACCTTC
cdr3_aa: CASSLFLSVPGGYGYTF

v_call: TRBV19
j_call: TRBJ1-2
clone_size: .
d_call: .
cdr3_nt: TGTGCCACCGCAAGTTGGGCGCACAGCGACTATGGCTACACCTTC
cdr3_aa: CATASWAHSDYGYTF

v_call: TRBV15
j_call: TRBJ2-7
clone_size: few
d_call: TRBD1
cdr3_nt: TGTGCCACCAACCCGGGACAGGGATTGGACGAGCAGTACTTC
cdr3_aa: CATNPGQGLDEQYF

v_call: TRBV5-4
j_call: TRBJ2-3
clone_size: many
d_call: .
cdr3_nt: TGTGCCGGGGGACGCACCAGCACAGATACGCAGTATTTT
cdr3_aa: CAGGRTSTDTQYF

v_call: TRBV28
j_call: TRBJ1-1
clone_size: .
d_call: .
cdr3_nt: TGTGCCAGCATCACCCCTGGGCCCATTGAGAGGCAGGGCACTGAAGCTTTCTTT
cdr3_aa: CASITPGPIERQGTEAFF

v_call: TRBV5-4
j_call: TRBJ1-6
clone_size: many
d_call: TRBD1
cdr3_nt: TGTGCCAGCAGCTTGACGGGACAGGGGGCACTAATTTCACCCCTCCACTTT
cdr3_aa: CASSLTGQGALISPLHF

v_call: TRBV7-9
j_call: TRBJ1-1
clone_size: many
d_call: .
cdr3_nt: TGTGCCAGCAGCTTACCCTTTACTGAAGCTTTCTTT
cdr3_aa: CASSLPFTEAFF

v_call: TRBV5-1
j_call: TRBJ1-6
clone_size: many
d_call: TRBD1
cdr3_nt: TGCGCCAGCAGCCCGGGACAGAAAAATTCACCCCTCCACTTT
cdr3_aa: CASSPGQKNSPLHF

v_call: TRBV30
j_call: TRBJ1-3
clone_size: .
d_call: .
cdr3_nt: TGTGCCTGGGGACGGTTCTCTGGAGACACCATATATTTT
cdr3_aa: CAWGRFSGDTIYF

v_call: TRBV12-3/TRBV12-4
j_call: TRBJ1-1
clone_size: many
d_call: TRBD1
cdr3_nt: TGTGCCAGCACCCAATTCGGACAGGGGGCGAACACTGAAGCTTTCTTT
cdr3_aa: CASTQFGQGANTEAFF

v_call: TRBV5-6
j_call: TRBJ2-1
clone_size: .
d_call: TRBD2
cdr3_nt: TGTGCCAGCAGCTTTGTGACTAGCGGGAGCGGGGCCTACAATGAGCAGTTCTTC
cdr3_aa: CASSFVTSGSGAYNEQFF

v_call: TRBV19
j_call: TRBJ1-4
clone_size: .
d_call: .
cdr3_nt: TGTGCCAGTAGTTCTCCAGGTAGCACGGAGGCAACTAATGAAAAACTGTTTTTT
cdr3_aa: CASSSPGSTEATNEKLFF

v_call: TRBV2
j_call: TRBJ1-1
clone_size: many
d_call: .
cdr3_nt: TGTGCCAGCAGTTATAATGGGATGGGGACTGAAGCTTTCTTT
cdr3_aa: CASSYNGMGTEAFF

v_call: TRBV6-6
j_call: TRBJ1-5
clone_size: many
d_call: .
cdr3_nt: TGTGCCAGCAGTTGGACGGTTAACTCGGATCAGCCCCAGCATTTT
cdr3_aa: CASSWTVNSDQPQHF

v_call: TRBV20-1
j_call: TRBJ2-7
clone_size: many
d_call: TRBD1
cdr3_nt: TGCAGTGCAATACAGGGGGCCTACGAGCAGTACTTC
cdr3_aa: CSAIQGAYEQYF

v_call: TRBV11-1
j_call: TRBJ2-3
clone_size: many
d_call: TRBD2
cdr3_nt: TGTGCCAGCAGCCCTCCGGGACTAGCAGGCGATACGCAGTATTTT
cdr3_aa: CASSPPGLAGDTQYF

v_call: TRBV15
j_call: TRBJ2-3
clone_size: few
d_call: TRBD1
cdr3_nt: TGTGCCACCAGCAGACCGGGACAGAGCACAGATACGCAGTATTTT
cdr3_aa: CATSRPGQSTDTQYF

v_call: TRBV11-2
j_call: TRBJ2-7
clone_size: many
d_call: TRBD2
cdr3_nt: TGTGCCAGCAGCTTAGTTGGGGGGCTAATAGCGGGACCTCTTTACGAGCAGTACTTC
cdr3_aa: CASSLVGGLIAGPLYEQYF

v_call: TRBV19
j_call: TRBJ2-1
clone_size: many
d_call: .
cdr3_nt: TGTGCCACCCGTCAGAGACAGGAGTACAATGAGCAGTTCTTC
cdr3_aa: CATRQRQEYNEQFF

v_call: TRBV2
j_call: TRBJ2-3
clone_size: .
d_call: .
cdr3_nt: TGTGCCAGCAGGCCGGCCACAGATACGCAGTATTTT
cdr3_aa: CASRPATDTQYF

v_call: TRBV19
j_call: TRBJ1-2
clone_size: many
d_call: .
cdr3_nt: TGTGCCAGTAACCCGACAGCTAACTATGGCTACACCTTC
cdr3_aa: CASNPTANYGYTF

v_call: TRBV12-3/TRBV12-4
j_call: TRBJ1-1
clone_size: many
d_call: .
cdr3_nt: TGTGCCAGCAGTCAAAATAGGATTGAAGCTTTCTTT
cdr3_aa: CASSQNRIEAFF

v_call: TRBV11-2
j_call: TRBJ1-6
clone_size: many
d_call: .
cdr3_nt: TGTGCCAGCAGCTTAGATCGGACATCATCACCCCTCCACTTT
cdr3_aa: CASSLDRTSSPLHF

v_call: TRBV9
j_call: TRBJ2-2
clone_size: many
d_call: .
cdr3_nt: TGTGCCAGCAGCGTAGGCACTAGTATGATCACCGGGGAGCTGTTTTTT
cdr3_aa: CASSVGTSMITGELFF

v_call: TRBV3-1
j_call: TRBJ2-7
clone_size: many
d_call: .
cdr3_nt: TGTGCCAGCAGCCAAGCTTCAGCCCTGGGCGAGCAGTACTTC
cdr3_aa: CASSQASALGEQYF

v_call: TRBV5-1
j_call: TRBJ2-7
clone_size: once
d_call: .
cdr3_nt: TGCGCCAGCAGCCTGGGGGGGGGCGCGGGTAGCGAGCAGTACTTC
cdr3_aa: CASSLGGGAGSEQYF

v_call: TRBV6-5
j_call: TRBJ1-1
clone_size: many
d_call: TRBD1
cdr3_nt: TGTGCCAGCAGGCGACAGGGGTTTGGGAACACTGAAGCTTTCTTT
cdr3_aa: CASRRQGFGNTEAFF

v_call: TRBV11-2
j_call: TRBJ1-5
clone_size: many
d_call: .
cdr3_nt: TGTGCCAGCAGCTTAACAGGGTTTGGCAATCAGCCCCAGCATTTT
cdr3_aa: CASSLTGFGNQPQHF

v_call: TRBV4-2
j_call: TRBJ2-1
clone_size: many
d_call: TRBD2
cdr3_nt: TGTGCCAGCAGCCTCAAGCGGGAGGGCCTCAGTGAGCAGTTCTTC
cdr3_aa: CASSLKREGLSEQFF

v_call: TRBV6-5
j_call: TRBJ1-5
clone_size: .
d_call: .
cdr3_nt: TGTGCCAGCAGTTACTCGACGGGATTTCAGCCCCAGCATTTT
cdr3_aa: CASSYSTGFQPQHF

v_call: TRBV10-3
j_call: TRBJ2-1
clone_size: .
d_call: TRBD2
cdr3_nt: TGTGCCATCAGTGATAGCGGGGTAGGGAATGAGCAGTTCTTC
cdr3_aa: CAISDSGVGNEQFF

v_call: TRBV4-1
j_call: TRBJ1-1
clone_size: many
d_call: .
cdr3_nt: TGCGCCAGCAGCCAAGTAAGGCAGAACATGAACACTGAAGCTTTCTTT
cdr3_aa: CASSQVRQNMNTEAFF

v_call: TRBV19
j_call: TRBJ1-5
clone_size: .
d_call: .
cdr3_nt: TGTGCCAGTAGCCCGACAGCATTCAATCAGCCCCAGCATTTT
cdr3_aa: CASSPTAFNQPQHF

v_call: TRBV27
j_call: TRBJ2-1
clone_size: few
d_call: .
cdr3_nt: TGTGCCAGCAGTTTGGACAGCATATACCCCTCGTTCTTC
cdr3_aa: CASSLDSIYPSFF

v_call: TRBV5-1
j_call: TRBJ1-1
clone_size: .
d_call: TRBD1
cdr3_nt: TGCGCCAGCAGCCTCTTGACAGGGTTGGACACTGAAGCTTTCTTT
cdr3_aa: CASSLLTGLDTEAFF

v_call: TRBV30
j_call: TRBJ2-1
clone_size: .
d_call: .
cdr3_nt: TGTGCCTGGAGTGTCACCCTAACCGAGGGGCAGAGCTCCTACAATGAGCAGTTCTTC
cdr3_aa: CAWSVTLTEGQSSYNEQFF

v_call: TRBV28
j_call: TRBJ1-1
clone_size: .
d_call: TRBD1
cdr3_nt: TGTGCCAGCATGGGGGTCAGGGGGCCTGAAGCTTTCTTT
cdr3_aa: CASMGVRGPEAFF

v_call: TRBV19
j_call: TRBJ1-5
clone_size: many
d_call: .
cdr3_nt: TGTGCCAGTAGCTCGATGGGATCCCGCAATCAGCCCCAGCATTTT
cdr3_aa: CASSSMGSRNQPQHF

v_call: TRBV25-1
j_call: TRBJ2-2
clone_size: .
d_call: .
cdr3_nt: TGTGCCAGCAGGCCGACGGGAGTTATTTTGAACACCGGGGAGCTGTTTTTT
cdr3_aa: CASRPTGVILNTGELFF

v_call: TRBV10-2
j_call: TRBJ2-7
clone_size: .
d_call: TRBD1
cdr3_nt: TGCGCCAGCAGTGTAGGACAGGGGGCAGTTTGGTGCGGTGGATTGCAGTACTTC
cdr3_aa: CASSVGQGAVWCGGLQYF

v_call: TRBV19
j_call: TRBJ2-2
clone_size: .
d_call: .
cdr3_nt: TGTGCCAGTAGAAGGACAGAGCCCGGGGAGCTGTTTTTT
cdr3_aa: CASRRTEPGELFF

v_call: TRBV11-2
j_call: TRBJ2-6
clone_size: .
d_call: .
cdr3_nt: TGTGCCAGCAGCCATTTCTCCGGGTCTGGGGCCAACGTCCTGACTTTC
cdr3_aa: CASSHFSGSGANVLTF

v_call: TRBV19
j_call: TRBJ1-5
clone_size: .
d_call: TRBD1
cdr3_nt: TGTGCCAGTAGTACCATAGGACAGGGTGGCAATCAGCCCCAGCATTTT
cdr3_aa: CASSTIGQGGNQPQHF

v_call: TRBV12-3/TRBV12-4
j_call: TRBJ2-5
clone_size: .
d_call: TRBD1
cdr3_nt: TGTGCCAGCAGGGAATCCGGGACAGGGATCCAGTACTTC
cdr3_aa: CASRESGTGIQYF

v_call: TRBV25-1
j_call: TRBJ1-2
clone_size: .
d_call: TRBD1
cdr3_nt: TGTGCCAGCAGTGCCGACCGACAGGGGGCGAGCTATGGCTACACCTTC
cdr3_aa: CASSADRQGASYGYTF

v_call: TRBV11-2
j_call: TRBJ1-4
clone_size: .
d_call: .
cdr3_nt: TGTGCCAGCAGCTTCTCAAAGGGGCGCAGAGGCGAAAAACTGTTTTTT
cdr3_aa: CASSFSKGRRGEKLFF

v_call: TRBV10-3
j_call: TRBJ2-2
clone_size: .
d_call: .
cdr3_nt: TGTGCCATCGCGGCCCAGAGGAACACCGGGGAGCTGTTTTTT
cdr3_aa: CAIAAQRNTGELFF

v_call: TRBV11-2
j_call: TRBJ2-1
clone_size: few
d_call: .
cdr3_nt: TGTGCCAGCAGCTTGGGCCCTAATAGCAATGAGCAGTTCTTC
cdr3_aa: CASSLGPNSNEQFF

v_call: TRBV27
j_call: TRBJ2-7
clone_size: many
d_call: TRBD1
cdr3_nt: TGTGCCAGCAGCCCCTTGGGACAGGGGAGCCACGAGCAGTACTTC
cdr3_aa: CASSPLGQGSHEQYF

v_call: TRBV7-3
j_call: TRBJ2-7
clone_size: .
d_call: TRBD1
cdr3_nt: TGTGCCAGCAGCTTGACAGGGGGGGACTACGAGCAGTACTTC
cdr3_aa: CASSLTGGDYEQYF

v_call: TRBV24-1
j_call: TRBJ2-3
clone_size: .
d_call: .
cdr3_nt: TGTGCCACCAGTGATTGGAAAAGGGGAGATACGCAGTATTTT
cdr3_aa: CATSDWKRGDTQYF

v_call: TRBV7-9
j_call: TRBJ1-2
clone_size: .
d_call: TRBD1
cdr3_nt: TGTGCCAGCAGCTGGGGACAGGGGGATGGCTACACCTTC
cdr3_aa: CASSWGQGDGYTF

v_call: TRBV7-8
j_call: TRBJ2-7
clone_size: .
d_call: .
cdr3_nt: TGTGCCAGCAGCTTAGAGACGGGTTTCTACGAGCAGTACTTC
cdr3_aa: CASSLETGFYEQYF

v_call: TRBV19
j_call: TRBJ1-5
clone_size: few
d_call: .
cdr3_nt: TGTGCCAGTAGAAGTAGAGCACAACAGCCCCAGCATTTT
cdr3_aa: CASRSRAQQPQHF

v_call: TRBV7-8
j_call: TRBJ1-6
clone_size: .
d_call: .
cdr3_nt: TGTGCCAGCAGAAGGACCGATAATTCACCCCTCCACTTT
cdr3_aa: CASRRTDNSPLHF

v_call: TRBV2
j_call: TRBJ2-7
clone_size: once
d_call: .
cdr3_nt: TGTGCCAGCAGCGATAACAGGAGCTCCTACGAGCAGTACTTC
cdr3_aa: CASSDNRSSYEQYF

v_call: TRBV5-4
j_call: TRBJ2-7
clone_size: many
d_call: TRBD2
cdr3_nt: TGTGCCAGCAGCTTGGTACCTCGTTGGACTAGCGGGATATTGGCGTCCTACGAGCAGTACTTC
cdr3_aa: CASSLVPRWTSGILASYEQYF

v_call: TRBV3-1
j_call: TRBJ1-1
clone_size: .
d_call: TRBD1
cdr3_nt: TGTGCCAGCAGCCTGGGACGCAGGGGGGTTGAAGCTTTCTTT
cdr3_aa: CASSLGRRGVEAFF

v_call: TRBV6-5
j_call: TRBJ1-5
clone_size: many
d_call: .
cdr3_nt: TGTGCCAGCAGTCGGGACTATCAGCCCCAGCATTTT
cdr3_aa: CASSRDYQPQHF